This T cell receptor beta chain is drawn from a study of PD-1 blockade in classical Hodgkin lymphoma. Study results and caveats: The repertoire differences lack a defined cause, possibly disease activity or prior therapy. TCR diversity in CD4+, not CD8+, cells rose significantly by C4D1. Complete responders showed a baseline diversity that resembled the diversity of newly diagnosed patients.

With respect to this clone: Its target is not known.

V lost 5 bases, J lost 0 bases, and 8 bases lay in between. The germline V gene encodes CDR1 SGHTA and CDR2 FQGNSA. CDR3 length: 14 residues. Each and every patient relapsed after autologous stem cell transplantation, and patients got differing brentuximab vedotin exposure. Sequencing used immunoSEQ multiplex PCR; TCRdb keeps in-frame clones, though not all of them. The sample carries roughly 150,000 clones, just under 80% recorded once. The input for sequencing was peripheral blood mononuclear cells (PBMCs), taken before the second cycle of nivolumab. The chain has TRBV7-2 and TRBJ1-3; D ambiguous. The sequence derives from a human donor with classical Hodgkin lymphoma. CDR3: CASSPGISGNTIYF. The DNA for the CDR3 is TGTGCCAGCAGCCCTGGAATCTCTGGAAACACCATATATTTT.